This T cell receptor beta chain stems from a study of control samples from healthy donors and cancer patients. Some clones are missing from TCRdb's copy, which holds only in-frame ones; the method was immunoSEQ multiplex PCR. Among fewer than 150,000 clones listed, 80% to 95% were seen once. This clonotype was sampled from a man in his late teens or twenties in good health. Sequencing was carried out using blood.

For the CDR3, the DNA is TGTGCCAGCAGCTTACAAAGCCTAGCTGCCGATAATGAGCAGTTCTTC. This gives the protein CASSLQSLAADNEQFF. This chain connects TRBV7-9 to TRBJ2-1, with a weak D call TRBD2 (5 bases). CDR3 size: 16 residues. Trimming cost V 2 bases and J 7 bases, with 18 bases left between them. CDR1 and CDR2 from the germline V gene are SEHNR and FQNEAQ (reference sequence).